This T cell receptor beta chain was captured by sequencing in a study of T cells in Graves' hyperthyroidism and ophthalmopathy. Researchers amplified the TCR beta CDR3 regions from RNA transcripts. Researchers ran a first-round RT-PCR on the TCR CDR3 using the HTBI primer set. In TCRdb, the multiplex PCR reads were re-called with MiXCR into one record per CDR3 protein. The sample lists approximately 740,000 distinct CDR3 sequences, approximately 14% occurring once. The CDR3 is 17 residues long. Germline trimming cut 8 bases from V and 1 base from J; bases unmatched to any gene: 11. This clonotype was seen at least ten times.

Sequencing was performed on blood. The genes are TRBV12-3 or TRBV12-4 and TRBJ2-4; 10 nucleotides align to TRBD2. The TCR originated in a woman between 18 and 29 years old with Graves' hyperthyroidism. The CDR3 region is CASRRARAGGAKNIQYF. CDR3 nucleotide sequence: TGTGCCAGCCGTCGCGCGCGAGCGGGAGGGGCCAAAAACATTCAGTACTTC.